The sequence of this TCR beta chain was determined in a study of Ad26.COV2.S vaccination and SARS-CoV-2 variants. The sample's treatment: 15 to 20 received Ad26.COV2.S at low or high dose, single or two shots; 5 received placebo; per-sample allocation not given. Sampling took place 63 days after the first vaccine or placebo injection. TCRdb keeps only in-frame clones here, not all; method: immunoSEQ multiplex PCR. Among approximately 340,000 clones, about 85% were seen once, and the ten largest hold about 3.5%. This clonotype was sampled from a person between 18 and 59 years old who received the Ad26.COV2.S COVID-19 vaccine or a placebo. Sequencing used peripheral blood, obtained in a trial of Ad26.COV2.S vaccine versus placebo.

The CDR3 here is CASSQDPPVLAGGNEQFF. DNA of the CDR3: TGTGCCAGCAGCCAAGACCCCCCGGTTCTAGCGGGAGGAAATGAGCAGTTCTTC. The chain carries TRBV3-1 (or the pseudogene TRBV3-2) and TRBJ2-1; 11 bases are a match to TRBD2. Germline V gives CDR1 LGHDT, CDR2 YNNKEL (reference sequence). The junction had 11 bases not matched to a gene; V was cut back by 0 bases and J by 7 bases. The CDR3 loop spans 18 amino acids.